This TCR beta chain is from a study of blood T cell repertoires in COVID-19 (dated by TCRdb to the early 2020s). In the study overall: Samples from collaborators originated in the United States, Italy and Spain and spanned both the acute and convalescent phases of COVID-19. The repertoires were released in a freely available public database meant as a resource for research on the immune response to SARS-CoV-2. The sample metadata nearly always contained a de-identified subject ID, COVID-19 status, age in years and sex. The prospective study material was composed of cDNA or gDNA derived from T cells, B-cell-depleted T cells, or PBMCs. HLA class I and class II types, where available, came from metadata supplied by the sample provider rather than from assay-based typing. The samples were drawn from the first 160 participants of the ongoing ImmuneRACE study and from 1,254 subjects provided by 6 global collaborators. Subjects who had been exposed to COVID-19, were actively infected with it, or had recovered from it provided the deeply sampled blood TCRbeta repertoires that made up the dataset. Paper-wide results and their limitations: How much clinical and demographic metadata was included differed by source and by participant, and the metadata was provided uncurated.

About this clone itself: Which antigen it targets is not known. One base away there is no much larger clone; base qualities are not given.

V is pared back by 0 bases and J by 0 bases, with 10 bases lying between the germline termini. The germline V gene encodes CDR1 SGHKS and CDR2 YYEKEE (reference sequence). The CDR3 spans 15 residues, from the cysteine through the phenylalanine. CDR3 DNA only is kept here, 45 bases in frame from base 1. Participants in the prospective study were aged about 18 to 95 years, lived in some 24 United States geographic areas, and enrolled through a virtual design. In the prospective study, participants were assigned to cohorts based on the clinical history participants reported in a screening survey and a study questionnaire. For ImmuneRACE Cohort 3, a participant was defined as recovered based on two consecutive negative NP/OP PCR tests, clearance by a healthcare professional, or resolution of symptoms. Mobile phlebotomists in the prospective study collected whole blood, serum and a nasopharyngeal or oropharyngeal swab from every participant. Over a roughly two-month period, participants in the prospective study had the option of providing additional blood draws and questionnaires. Before DNA extraction, prospective study blood samples were shipped either frozen or at room temperature.

TCRbeta CDR3 regions were amplified from genomic DNA using the immunoSEQ Assay, a bias-controlled multiplex PCR. Per the authors' processing: The number of nucleated cells in each sample was estimated by amplification of reference gene primers within the assay. To quantify the absolute abundance of each unique TCRbeta CDR3 rearrangement, sequence reads were collapsed and filtered. For each sample, productive Simpson clonality was calculated as the square root of Simpson's diversity index across productive rearrangements. As stored in TCRdb, this immuneACCESS dataset retains in-frame rearrangements with V and J assigned. A fraction of the clones does not appear; measured against another copy, unresolved V genes explain less than half of the discrepancy, and the remainder lacks a known reason. V and J calls and clone size are given by that table; D and trimming were obtained from the DNA. In this sample the table shows 200,000 or so clones, under 90% of which occur a single time. The top ten clones comprise under 2% of the sample.

The TCR sequence derives from a man between 60 and 75 years old who had recovered from COVID-19. Sample: PBMCs or T cells enriched from blood (not recorded which). The V gene is TRBV5-5 and the J gene is TRBJ2-7, and the D gene may be TRBD1, 5 bases matching. The CDR3 region has the sequence CASSLVQVGSYEQYF. The nucleotide sequence is given as TGTGCCAGCAGCTTGGTACAGGTCGGCTCCTACGAGCAGTACTTC.